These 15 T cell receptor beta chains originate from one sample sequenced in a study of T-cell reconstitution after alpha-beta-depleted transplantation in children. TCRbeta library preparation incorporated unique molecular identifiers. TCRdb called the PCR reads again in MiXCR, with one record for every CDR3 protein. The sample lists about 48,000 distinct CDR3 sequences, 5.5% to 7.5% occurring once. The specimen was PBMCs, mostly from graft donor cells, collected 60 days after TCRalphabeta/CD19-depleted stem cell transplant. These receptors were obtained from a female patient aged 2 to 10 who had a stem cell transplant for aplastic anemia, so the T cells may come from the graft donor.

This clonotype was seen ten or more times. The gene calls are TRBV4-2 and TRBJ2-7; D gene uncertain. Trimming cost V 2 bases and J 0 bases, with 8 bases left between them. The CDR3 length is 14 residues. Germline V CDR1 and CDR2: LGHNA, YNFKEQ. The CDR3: CASSQFLSSYEQYF. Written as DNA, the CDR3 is TGTGCCAGCAGCCAATTCCTCTCCTCCTACGAGCAGTACTTC.

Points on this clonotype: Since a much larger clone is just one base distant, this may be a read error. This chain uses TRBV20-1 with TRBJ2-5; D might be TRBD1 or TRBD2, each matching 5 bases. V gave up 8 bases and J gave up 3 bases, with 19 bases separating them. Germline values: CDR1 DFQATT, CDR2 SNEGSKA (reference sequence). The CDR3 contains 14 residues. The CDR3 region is CSSYPASREETQYF. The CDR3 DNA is TGCAGTTCATATCCGGCTAGCAGGGAAGAGACCCAGTACTTC.

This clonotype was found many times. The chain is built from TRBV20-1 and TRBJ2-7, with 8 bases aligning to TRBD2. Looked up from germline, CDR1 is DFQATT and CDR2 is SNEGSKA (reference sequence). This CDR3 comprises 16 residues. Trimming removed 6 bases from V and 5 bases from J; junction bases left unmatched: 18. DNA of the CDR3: TGCAGTGCCGTAGGGACGGGAGGGCCTCCCCTCAACGAGCAGTACTTC. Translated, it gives CSAVGTGGPPLNEQYF.

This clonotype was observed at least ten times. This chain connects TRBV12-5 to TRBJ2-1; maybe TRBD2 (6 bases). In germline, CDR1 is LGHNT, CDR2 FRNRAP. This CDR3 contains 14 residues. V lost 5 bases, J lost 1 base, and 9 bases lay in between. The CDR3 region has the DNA TGTGCTAGTGGTGAGGGACTTTCCTACAATGAGCAGTTCTTC. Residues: CASGEGLSYNEQFF.

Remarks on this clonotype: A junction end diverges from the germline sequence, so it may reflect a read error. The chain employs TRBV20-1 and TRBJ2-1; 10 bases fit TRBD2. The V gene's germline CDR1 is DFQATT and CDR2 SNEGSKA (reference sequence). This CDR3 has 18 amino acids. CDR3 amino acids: CSARGAKGTSASYDEQFF. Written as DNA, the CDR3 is TGCAGTGCTAGAGGGGCGAAAGGGACTAGCGCCTCCTACGATGAGCAGTTCTTC.

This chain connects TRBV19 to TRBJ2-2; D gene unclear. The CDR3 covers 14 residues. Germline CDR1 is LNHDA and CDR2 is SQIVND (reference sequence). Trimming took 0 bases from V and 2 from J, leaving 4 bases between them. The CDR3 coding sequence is TGTGCCAGTAGTATAGAACTAAACACCGGGGAGCTGTTTTTT. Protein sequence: CASSIELNTGELFF.

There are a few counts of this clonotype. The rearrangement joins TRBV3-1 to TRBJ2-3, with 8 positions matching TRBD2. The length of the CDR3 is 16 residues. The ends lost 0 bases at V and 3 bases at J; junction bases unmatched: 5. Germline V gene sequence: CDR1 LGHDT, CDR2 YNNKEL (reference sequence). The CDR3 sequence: CASSQDPSGSTDTQYF. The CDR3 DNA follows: TGTGCCAGCAGCCAAGACCCAAGCGGGAGTACAGATACGCAGTATTTT.

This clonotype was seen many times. As DNA, the CDR3 is TGTGCCAGCAGCGTGGGCGGGGCCGCGAACACCGGGGAGCTGTTTTTT. This gives the protein CASSVGGAANTGELFF. The V gene is TRBV9, the J gene TRBJ2-2; D is perhaps TRBD2 (6 bases). CDR1 is SGDLS, CDR2 YYNGEE, per germline. Trimming removed 2 bases at V and 0 bases at J, with 11 bases between. The CDR3 spans 16 residues.

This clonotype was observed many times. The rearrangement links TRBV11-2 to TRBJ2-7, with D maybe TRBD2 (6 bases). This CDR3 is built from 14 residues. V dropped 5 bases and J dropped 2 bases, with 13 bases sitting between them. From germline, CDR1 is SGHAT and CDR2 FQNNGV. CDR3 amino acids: CASSPSGLAYEQYF. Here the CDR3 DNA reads TGTGCCAGCAGCCCGAGCGGGTTAGCCTACGAGCAGTACTTC.

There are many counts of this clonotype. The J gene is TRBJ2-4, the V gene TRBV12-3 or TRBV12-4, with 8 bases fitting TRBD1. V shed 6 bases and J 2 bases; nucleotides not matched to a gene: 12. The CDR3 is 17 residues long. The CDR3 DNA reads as TGTGCCAGCAGGGGGGACAGGCGAGGGGGGTCCAAAAACATTCAGTACTTC. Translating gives CASRGDRRGGSKNIQYF.

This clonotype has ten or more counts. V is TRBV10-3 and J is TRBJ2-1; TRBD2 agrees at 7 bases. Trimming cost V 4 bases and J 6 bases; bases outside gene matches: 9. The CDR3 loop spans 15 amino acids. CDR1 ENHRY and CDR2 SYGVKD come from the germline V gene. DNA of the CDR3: TGTGCCATCAGTGCCCCAGAGCGGGGTGGCAATGAGCAGTTCTTC. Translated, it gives CAISAPERGGNEQFF.

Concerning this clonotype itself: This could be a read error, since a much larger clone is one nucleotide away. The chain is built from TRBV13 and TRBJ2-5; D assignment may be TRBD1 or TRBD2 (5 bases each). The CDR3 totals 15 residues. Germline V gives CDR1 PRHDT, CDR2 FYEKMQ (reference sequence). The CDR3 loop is CASSFKKGDQKTQYF. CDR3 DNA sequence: TGTGCCAGCAGCTTCAAAAAAGGGGACCAAAAGACCCAGTACTTC. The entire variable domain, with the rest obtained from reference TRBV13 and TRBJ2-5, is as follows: AAGVIQSPRHLIKEKRETATLKCYPIPRHDTVYWYQQGPGQDPQFLISFYEKMQSDKGSIPDRFSAQQFSDYHSELNMSSLELGDSALYFCASSFKKGDQKTQYFGPGTRLLVL.

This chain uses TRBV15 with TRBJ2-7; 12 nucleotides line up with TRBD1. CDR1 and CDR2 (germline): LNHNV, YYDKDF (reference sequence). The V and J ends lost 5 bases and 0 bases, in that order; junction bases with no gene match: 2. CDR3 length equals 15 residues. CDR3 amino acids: CATSRGQGASYEQYF. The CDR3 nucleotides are TGTGCCACCAGCCGGGGACAGGGGGCCTCCTACGAGCAGTACTTC.

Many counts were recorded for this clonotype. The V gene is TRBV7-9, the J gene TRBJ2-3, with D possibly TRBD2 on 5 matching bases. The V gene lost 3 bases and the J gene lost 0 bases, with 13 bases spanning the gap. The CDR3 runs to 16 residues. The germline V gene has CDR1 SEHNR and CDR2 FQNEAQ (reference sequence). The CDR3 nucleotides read TGTGCCAGCAGCTTTGTACCGGGATGGAGCACAGATACGCAGTATTTT. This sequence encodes CASSFVPGWSTDTQYF.

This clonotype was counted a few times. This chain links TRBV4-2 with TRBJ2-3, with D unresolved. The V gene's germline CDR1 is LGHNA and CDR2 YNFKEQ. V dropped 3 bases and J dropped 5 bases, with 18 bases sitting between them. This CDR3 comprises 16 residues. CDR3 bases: TGTGCCAGCAGCCACCTACGGACCGTCCTTGGAGATACGCAGTATTTT. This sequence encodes CASSHLRTVLGDTQYF.